These 20 T cell receptor beta chains share one sample of origin, sequenced in a study of cytomegalovirus exposure and HLA in healthy donors. Primers included in the PCR were 60 Vbeta and 13 Jbeta primers. Produced via immunoSEQ multiplex PCR; TCRdb's table is partial and in-frame only. The table has about 200,000 clones, over 80% seen once. Sequenced material: PBMCs. The receptors shown here come from a young man in good health and CMV-seronegative.

V usage is TRBV15 and J usage is TRBJ1-5; a possible D gene is TRBD1 (5 bases). Trimming stripped 6 bases from V and 4 bases from J, with 10 bases between. The CDR3 consists of 13 residues. Germline V gene sequence: CDR1 LNHNV, CDR2 YYDKDF (reference sequence). CDR3 loop: CATRGRTNQPQHF. The CDR3 nucleotides read TGTGCCACCAGAGGCCGGACAAATCAGCCCCAGCATTTT. Variable domain in full (rest from reference TRBV15 and TRBJ1-5): DAMVIQNPRYQVTQFGKPVTLSCSQTLNHNVMYWYQQKSSQAPKLLFHYYDKDFNNEADTPDNFQSRRPNTSFCFLDIRSPGLGDTAMYLCATRGRTNQPQHFGDGTRLSIL.

This sequence joins TRBV7-6 and TRBJ2-3, with D perhaps matching TRBD2 (6 bases). The V and J ends lost 5 bases and 4 bases respectively, with 25 bases between them. Germline CDR1 is SGHVS and CDR2 is FNYEAQ. This CDR3 has 18 residues. The CDR3, as DNA: TGTGCCAGCAGCCCAACTCTGGTGGGGCGGGAAGAGGCAGATACGCAGTATTTT. It codes for CASSPTLVGREEADTQYF.

V is TRBV7-9 and J is TRBJ2-7; 9 positions agree with TRBD1. The germline gives CDR1 SEHNR, CDR2 FQNEAQ (reference sequence). CDR3 length: 18 amino acids. With 4 bases clipped from V and 5 bases from J, the junction kept 18 bases outside the gene matches. The CDR3 nucleotides read TGTGCCAGCAGCTCCACTCTGATGCGGGACAGGGACATAGACGAGCAGTACTTC. It translates to CASSSTLMRDRDIDEQYF.

The chain combines TRBV27 with TRBJ2-5; possibly TRBD1 for D (6 bases). The V end was cut by 6 bases, the J end by 5 bases, with 19 bases between. Germline CDR1 is MNHEY and CDR2 is SMNVEV (reference sequence). The CDR3 spans 15 residues. The CDR3, as DNA: TGTGCCAGCAGCCATCCCACAGGGAGTATGGAGACCCAGTACTTC. It codes for CASSHPTGSMETQYF.

The chain employs TRBV19 and TRBJ1-2; the D gene is possibly TRBD1 (5 bases). This CDR3 contains 13 residues. Germline CDR1 and CDR2: LNHDA and SQIVND (reference sequence). V was shortened by 3 bases and J by 5 bases, with 10 bases between the two germline ends. The chain's CDR3 is CASSMTAGYGYTF. CDR3 in DNA: TGTGCCAGTAGTATGACAGCCGGGTATGGCTACACCTTC.

The chain carries TRBV28 and TRBJ1-2; D may be TRBD1 (5 bases). The CDR3 runs to 12 residues. Germline CDR1 is MDHEN and CDR2 is SYDVKM. The ends were cut back, 8 bases at V and 3 bases at J, with 10 bases in the middle. The chain's CDR3 is CASGGTYYGYTF. CDR3 coding DNA: TGTGCCAGCGGCGGGACCTACTATGGCTACACCTTC.

Points on this clone: One end of the junction fails to match germline, which may point to a read error. The chain recombines TRBV27 with TRBJ2-2; 9 bases match TRBD2. The CDR3 covers 15 residues. Germline assignment: CDR1 MNHEY and CDR2 SMNVEV (reference sequence). For the CDR3, the DNA is TGTGCCAGCAGTTCAGCGGGAGGACTAGTTGGGGGGCTGTTTTTT. It is translated as CASSSAGGLVGGLFF.

DNA of the CDR3: TGCGCCAGCAGCTTGGGCAGGACAGGGGGCCAAGGGCGGGAGACCCAGTACTTC. Protein: CASSLGRTGGQGRETQYF. The chain carries TRBV5-1 and TRBJ2-5; TRBD1 matches at 11 bases. The CDR3 is made up of 18 amino acids. Germline V lookup: CDR1 SGHRS, CDR2 YFSETQ. V lost 0 bases to trimming and J lost 5 bases; unmatched junction nucleotides: 12.

V usage is TRBV6-4 and J usage is TRBJ1-2; no definite D call. From germline, CDR1 is MRHNA and CDR2 SNTAGT. V lost 4 bases to trimming and J lost 3 bases, with 12 bases between them. There are 14 residues in the CDR3. As DNA, the CDR3 is TGTGCCAGCAGTGGAGTTGCCTCTCACTATGGCTACACCTTC. Translating gives CASSGVASHYGYTF.

The CDR3 nucleotides read TGTGCCAGCAGTTACGGGACCGCGGGGGGCTACACCTTC. Amino acids: CASSYGTAGGYTF. The chain joins TRBV6-5 to TRBJ1-2, with D perhaps matching TRBD1 (5 bases). V lost 2 bases to trimming and J lost 8 bases, with 12 bases between them. CDR1 is MNHEY and CDR2 is SVGAGI in the germline V gene. The CDR3 contains 13 residues.

This clone came up a few times. J is TRBJ2-1 and V is TRBV6-5; 9 nucleotides agree with TRBD2. After removal of 8 bases from V and 4 bases from J, the junction contained 6 bases not matched to a gene. The CDR3 covers 14 residues. Germline V gene sequence: CDR1 MNHEY, CDR2 SVGAGI. The CDR3 loop reads CASGGSGGYNEQFF. The CDR3 DNA follows: TGTGCCAGCGGGGGGAGCGGGGGGTACAATGAGCAGTTCTTC.

The chain is built from TRBV7-9 and TRBJ1-6, with D unclear. Per germline, CDR1 SEHNR and CDR2 FQNEAQ (reference sequence). The CDR3 runs 13 residues. The V end was cut by 1 base, the J end by 9 bases, with 7 bases between. The DNA of the CDR3 is TGTGCCAGCAGCTTAGAGGAGGGTTCACCCCTCCACTTT. Translating gives CASSLEEGSPLHF.

The gene calls are TRBV29-1 and TRBJ2-2; TRBD2 aligns across 7 bases. In germline, CDR1 is SQVTM, CDR2 ANQGSEA. The CDR3 is 13 amino acids. The junction had 3 bases not matched to a gene; V was cut back by 6 bases and J by 2 bases. Here the CDR3 reads CSVLAENTGELFF. The CDR3 coding sequence is TGCAGCGTCCTAGCGGAAAACACCGGGGAGCTGTTTTTT.

The CDR3 region is CASSWGQGLNTEAFF. The CDR3, as DNA: TGCGCCAGCAGCTGGGGACAGGGATTGAACACTGAAGCTTTCTTT. The chain uses TRBV5-1 and TRBJ1-1, with TRBD1 matching 9 bases. Germline CDR1 is SGHRS and CDR2 is YFSETQ. V lost 3 bases to trimming and J lost 0 bases; unmatched junction nucleotides: 3. The CDR3 sequence is 15 residues long. The whole variable domain, filled in from reference TRBV5-1 and TRBJ1-1, reads KAGVTQTPRYLIKTRGQQVTLSCSPISGHRSVSWYQQTPGQGLQFLFEYFSETQRNKGNFPGRFSGRQFSNSRSEMNVSTLELGDSALYLCASSWGQGLNTEAFFGQGTRLTVV.

The count of this clone is one. The rearrangement uses TRBV20-1 and TRBJ1-2; D remains ambiguous. V gave up 6 bases and J gave up 0 bases, with 5 bases separating them. The germline CDR1 and CDR2 sequences are DFQATT and SNEGSKA (reference sequence). The CDR3 is made up of 11 amino acids. The CDR3 region is CSARSNYGYTF. CDR3 sequence (DNA): TGCAGTGCCAGGTCTAACTATGGCTACACCTTC.

This chain connects TRBV25-1 to TRBJ2-5, with D possibly being TRBD1 (6 bases). The CDR3 has 13 amino acids. Trimming removed 5 bases from V and 4 bases from J, with 11 bases in between. Germline CDR1 MGHDK, CDR2 SYGVNS. The CDR3 is CASSSSRGETQYF. CDR3 in DNA: TGTGCCAGCAGTTCGAGCAGGGGAGAGACCCAGTACTTC.

This chain links TRBV5-3 with TRBJ1-3; D not resolved. TRBV5-3 is filed as an ORF, its function uncertain. CDR3 length equals 18 residues. Trimming shortened V by 0 bases and J by 4 bases, and 20 bases separated the two germline ends. The CDR3 DNA sequence: TGTGCCAGAAGCTTGGGTGCAGGTGCGTTTTCGTTCGGAAACACCATATATTTT. Encoded protein: CARSLGAGAFSFGNTIYF.

The chain joins TRBV7-9 to TRBJ2-5; possibly TRBD2 for D (5 bases). The CDR3 runs to 15 residues. Trimming shortened V by 5 bases and J by 0 bases, and 13 bases separated the two germline ends. CDR1 is SEHNR, CDR2 FQNEAQ, per germline (reference sequence). The CDR3 nucleotides are TGTGCCAGCAGCCTCGGGGTCCAGTACCAAGAGACCCAGTACTTC. It encodes CASSLGVQYQETQYF.

Turning to this clone: A junction boundary mismatches the germline segment, possibly from a read error. The chain is built from TRBV5-6 and TRBJ2-6; possible D gene TRBD1, 5 bases. Looked up from germline, CDR1 is SGHDT and CDR2 is YYEEEE. There are 14 residues in the CDR3. CDR3 in DNA: TGTGCCAGCAGCTTGAGCGCTGGGGCCAACGGCCTGACTTTC. It translates to CASSLSAGANGLTF.

The chain recombines TRBV14 with TRBJ2-7, with 13 bases that match TRBD2. V gave up 0 bases and J gave up 3 bases; unmatched junction bases: 8. The germline gives CDR1 SGHDN, CDR2 FVKESK. The CDR3 runs to 18 residues. The CDR3 spells CASSQDRLAGGLDYEQYF. The CDR3 DNA reads TGTGCCAGCAGCCAAGATAGACTAGCGGGGGGCTTAGACTACGAGCAGTACTTC.